Included here is one TCR beta chain sequence, with context. Its cognate antigen is unknown. Each donor supplied roughly 10 milliliters of peripheral blood. Isolation per sample recovered at least 6 million PBMCs. V lost 6 bases, J lost 7 bases, and 10 bases stayed unmatched. The CDR3 runs to 16 residues. This specimen comes from a study of blood T cells in healthy people across ages. The use of a sample-barcoded 5' primer and a J-beta primer mix characterized a second PCR of about 6 to 12 cycles. TCRdb itself ran the 5' RACE reads through MiXCR, one entry per CDR3 protein. Counted here are 1.5 million to 2 million distinct CDR3 sequences, 39% occurring once; the ten biggest clones make up 20% to 25%. General study points: Per million T cells, the diversity of TCR beta decreased roughly linearly as age advanced. PBMCs that were unsorted prevented a conclusive naive versus antigen-experienced comparison.

The specimen was blood. The sequence came from a human donor in good health. J is TRBJ2-1 and V is TRBV12-3 or TRBV12-4; 12 bases are a match to TRBD2. The CDR3 here is CASSILAGGRYNEQFF. The CDR3 region has the DNA TGTGCCAGCAGCATACTAGCGGGGGGCCGGTATAATGAGCAGTTCTTC.